The T cell receptor beta chain described here comes from a study of OX40 agonist ivuxolimab in advanced cancers. Study context: Ivuxolimab, which patients received intravenously every 2 weeks, was dosed at 0.01 to 10 mg/kg.

The protocol was immunoSEQ multiplex PCR, while the TCRdb copy is restricted to in-frame clones and leaves out a portion. The table lists 90,000 to 100,000 clones, approximately 86% of them singletons. Points on this clone: Its antigen is not identified.

Study observations and caveats: Partly responding patients at 0.1-3.0 mg/kg showed some of the smallest clonal expansion.

This receptor was identified in an adult with an advanced solid tumor such as melanoma, head and neck, liver or kidney cancer. Sequenced material: CD4+ or CD8+ T cells sorted from blood, taken in a trial of the OX40 agonist ivuxolimab.

CDR3 sequence reads: CASRAGPTSGQPQHF. The DNA of the CDR3 is TGTGCCAGCAGGGCCGGACCGACTTCTGGTCAGCCCCAGCATTTT. The chain couples TRBV6-5 to TRBJ1-5; D is unresolved. The CDR3 sequence is 15 residues long. From germline, CDR1 is MNHEY and CDR2 SVGAGI. The V and J ends lost 6 bases and 6 bases respectively, with 18 bases between them.